A selection of T cell receptor beta chains follows, all from one sample in a study of CD8+ T cells in alopecia areata. The repertoire was sequenced with immunoSEQ multiplex PCR; TCRdb's copy has only in-frame clones and lacks some. The sample includes more than 200,000 clones, roughly two thirds seen only once; the top ten take more than 0.95%. The sequences come from CD4+ T cells sorted from blood, collected at week 0. These receptors were taken from a human donor with alopecia areata. CDR3s include the opening cysteine and the closing phenylalanine or tryptophan. A D gene is named only where the DNA matches it firmly. Clone size is given for some rows only: seen once, a few or many times, or a class if the clone is expanded.

J gene	CDR3 length	clone size	V gene	D gene	CDR3 protein	CDR3 DNA
TRBJ1-5	13	.	TRBV6-5	.	CASSSRDHQPQHF	TGTGCCAGCAGTTCACGGGACCATCAGCCCCAGCATTTT
TRBJ2-6	15	.	TRBV10-3	.	CAIRPTGTGANVLTF	TGTGCCATCAGACCGACAGGTACTGGGGCCAACGTCCTGACTTTC
TRBJ2-5	14	.	TRBV23-1	.	CASSRGPDQETQYF	TGCGCCAGCAGTCGAGGCCCGGACCAAGAGACCCAGTACTTC
TRBJ2-5	12	once	TRBV7-6	.	CASSPGRETQYF	TGTGCCAGCAGCCCGGGCCGTGAGACCCAGTACTTC
TRBJ1-4	16	.	TRBV4-1	.	CASSHVNLVANEKLFF	TGCGCCAGCAGCCACGTCAACCTGGTAGCTAATGAAAAACTGTTTTTT
TRBJ1-2	13	.	TRBV5-6	.	CASSIPGLYGYTF	TGTGCCAGCAGCATACCGGGACTCTATGGCTACACCTTC
TRBJ1-2	14	.	TRBV27	TRBD1	CASRRDRVDYGYTF	TGTGCCAGCAGAAGGGACAGGGTCGACTATGGCTACACCTTC
TRBJ1-6	13	.	TRBV5-1	.	CASSTGQTGPLHF	TGCGCCAGCAGCACCGGACAGACCGGTCCCCTCCACTTT
TRBJ1-6	13	few	TRBV30	.	CAWSEWDSNSLHF	TGTGCCTGGAGTGAGTGGGACTCCAATTCCCTCCACTTT
TRBJ2-7	13	.	TRBV6-1	TRBD2	CASSERGAGEQYF	TGTGCCAGCAGTGAGCGGGGGGCTGGCGAGCAGTACTTC
TRBJ1-1	18	few	TRBV2	TRBD1	CASARVLDRDEVNTEAFF	TGTGCCAGCGCCCGTGTTTTGGACAGGGACGAAGTGAACACTGAAGCTTTCTTT
TRBJ1-1	12	.	TRBV10-2	.	CASSDPNTEAFF	TGCGCCAGCAGTGACCCCAACACTGAAGCTTTCTTT
TRBJ2-3	18	.	TRBV5-1	.	CASSLGALRLRGTDTQYF	TGCGCCAGCAGCTTAGGAGCGCTCCGTCTAAGGGGTACAGATACGCAGTATTTT
TRBJ2-1	14	.	TRBV19	.	CASSMGDSSDEQFF	TGTGCCAGTAGTATGGGGGATTCGAGTGATGAGCAGTTCTTC
TRBJ2-2	12	few	TRBV10-3	TRBD1	CATGQDTGELFF	TGTGCCACCGGACAGGACACCGGGGAGCTGTTTTTT
TRBJ2-7	17	.	TRBV29-1	TRBD1	CSVLSGQGSHRWLEQYF	TGCAGCGTTTTGTCGGGACAGGGATCCCACCGATGGCTCGAGCAGTACTTC
TRBJ2-6	17	.	TRBV4-1	.	CASSLDAWSTGANVLTF	TGCGCCAGCAGCCTTGACGCCTGGTCTACTGGGGCCAACGTCCTGACTTTC
TRBJ2-7	14	once	TRBV6-5	.	CASSSRGSRDEQYF	TGTGCCAGCAGTTCCAGGGGATCTCGGGACGAGCAGTACTTC
TRBJ2-3	14	.	TRBV27	.	CASSFSPRADTQYF	TGTGCCAGCAGTTTTTCGCCTCGCGCAGATACGCAGTATTTT
TRBJ1-2	17	.	TRBV29-1	.	CSVEDLGILSGTDSYTF	TGCAGCGTTGAAGATCTAGGGATACTAAGCGGGACCGACAGCTACACCTTC
TRBJ2-7	11	.	TRBV30	.	CAWRGDYEQYF	TGTGCCTGGAGAGGGGATTACGAGCAGTACTTC
TRBJ2-5	14	.	TRBV4-1	.	CASSQGGLQETQYF	TGCGCCAGCAGCCAAGGAGGTCTACAAGAGACCCAGTACTTC
TRBJ1-2	15	.	TRBV29-1	.	CSVAGGPLGLYGYTF	TGCAGCGTTGCTGGCGGACCTTTGGGACTCTATGGCTACACCTTC
TRBJ1-1	13	few	TRBV29-1	.	CSVVSVLPGEAFF	TGCAGCGTTGTCTCGGTTCTCCCGGGAGAAGCTTTCTTT
TRBJ2-7	12	.	TRBV29-1	TRBD2	CSVEGGGSEQYF	TGCAGCGTTGAAGGGGGGGGTTCCGAGCAGTACTTC
TRBJ1-1	13	.	TRBV30	TRBD1	CAWSKTGVTEAFF	TGTGCCTGGAGTAAAACAGGGGTCACTGAAGCTTTCTTT
TRBJ1-2	14	.	TRBV10-3	.	CAISQGVANYGYTF	TGTGCCATCAGTCAGGGTGTGGCTAACTATGGCTACACCTTC
TRBJ2-2	13	.	TRBV10-3	.	CAISDPFRGELFF	TGTGCCATCAGTGACCCTTTCCGAGGGGAGCTGTTTTTT
TRBJ2-2	13	.	TRBV25-1	.	CASSEFGTGELFF	TGTGCCAGCAGTGAATTTGGGACCGGGGAGCTGTTTTTT
TRBJ1-2	14	.	TRBV7-8	.	CASSLGGGPYGYTF	TGTGCCAGCAGCTTGGGCGGGGGACCCTATGGCTACACCTTC
TRBJ1-1	15	.	TRBV29-1	TRBD1	CSVGGRTGTNTEAFF	TGCAGCGTTGGTGGACGGACAGGGACTAACACTGAAGCTTTCTTT
TRBJ1-4	15	.	TRBV30	TRBD1	CAWSGRTGLNEKLFF	TGTGCCTGGAGCGGACGGACAGGGCTTAATGAAAAACTGTTTTTT
TRBJ2-3	14	.	TRBV18	.	CASSPLLVGDTQYF	TGTGCCAGCTCACCGTTACTAGTGGGAGATACGCAGTATTTT
TRBJ2-7	16	few	TRBV7-2	TRBD1	CASSLGRQGLSYEQYF	TGTGCCAGCAGCTTAGGGAGACAGGGGCTCTCCTACGAGCAGTACTTC
TRBJ2-7	13	.	TRBV2	.	CAAAKGVLGEQYF	TGTGCCGCCGCAAAGGGGGTTTTGGGCGAGCAGTACTTC
TRBJ2-3	17	.	TRBV5-4	TRBD2	CASSFRVTGGADDTQYF	TGTGCCAGCAGCTTCCGGGTTACCGGGGGGGCTGATGATACGCAGTATTTT
TRBJ1-6	12	few	TRBV6-5	.	CASGRQNSPLHF	TGTGCCAGCGGCAGACAAAATTCACCCCTCCACTTT
TRBJ2-7	13	.	TRBV18	.	CASSPNGGYEQYF	TGTGCCAGCTCACCCAACGGCGGGTACGAGCAGTACTTC
TRBJ1-3	12	.	TRBV30	.	CAWSVPGNTIYF	TGTGCCTGGAGTGTACCCGGAAACACCATATATTTT